This T cell receptor beta chain was recovered during a study of OX40 agonist ivuxolimab in advanced cancers. Study-level results: The study observed clonal expansion of CD4+ and CD8+ blood T cells by week 6 at 0.1 to 3.0 mg/kg.

Clones were read by immunoSEQ multiplex PCR, and TCRdb kept only the in-frame ones, dropping some. The repertoire has about 35,000 clones, about four fifths of them found once; the top ten carry about 21%. V was pared by 2 bases and J by 2 bases, with 7 bases between. The CDR3 runs 13 residues. Germline CDR1 reads SGHRS; CDR2 reads YFSETQ. Concerning this clone: Antigen: not known. The sample has other DNA sequences that encode this CDR3 too.

This receptor was identified in an adult with an advanced solid tumor such as melanoma, head and neck, liver or kidney cancer. The chain recombines TRBV5-1 with TRBJ2-5; no clear D. The starting material was CD4+ or CD8+ T cells sorted from blood, obtained in a trial of the OX40 agonist ivuxolimab. In DNA, the CDR3 is TGCGCCAGCAGCTTAGACACTCAAGAGACCCAGTACTTC. Translation gives CASSLDTQETQYF. Drawing the rest from reference TRBV5-1 and TRBJ2-5, the complete variable domain is KAGVTQTPRYLIKTRGQQVTLSCSPISGHRSVSWYQQTPGQGLQFLFEYFSETQRNKGNFPGRFSGRQFSNSRSEMNVSTLELGDSALYLCASSLDTQETQYFGPGTRLLVL.